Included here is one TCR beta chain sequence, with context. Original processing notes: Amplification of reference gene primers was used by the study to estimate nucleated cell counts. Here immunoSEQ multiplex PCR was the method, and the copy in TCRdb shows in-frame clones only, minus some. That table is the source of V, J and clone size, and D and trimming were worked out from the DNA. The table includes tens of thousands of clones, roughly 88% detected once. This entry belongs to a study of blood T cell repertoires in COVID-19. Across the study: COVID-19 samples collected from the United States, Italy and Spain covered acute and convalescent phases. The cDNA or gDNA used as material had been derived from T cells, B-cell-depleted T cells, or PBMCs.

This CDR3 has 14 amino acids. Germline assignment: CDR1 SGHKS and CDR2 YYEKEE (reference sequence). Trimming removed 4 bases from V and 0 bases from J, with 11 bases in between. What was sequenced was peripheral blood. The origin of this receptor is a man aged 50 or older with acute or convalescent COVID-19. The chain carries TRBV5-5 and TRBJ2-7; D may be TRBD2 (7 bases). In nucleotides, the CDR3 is TGTGCCAGCAGCGTGGGAGGGGGCTCCTACGAGCAGTACTTC. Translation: CASSVGGGSYEQYF.